This T cell receptor beta chain was found in a study of cytomegalovirus exposure and HLA in healthy donors. Whole-study results and caveats: Another analysis was done later, and it associated around 17,000 TCR beta sequences with HLA alleles at 0.05 false discovery rate.

On this clone: What it binds is not known.

With V trimmed by 3 bases and J by 7 bases, 6 bases remained unmatched. Germline V lookup: CDR1 SEHNR, CDR2 FQNEAQ (reference sequence). CDR3 size: 15 residues. PCR primers comprised 60 Vbeta and 13 Jbeta primers. Original methodology: Per a later analysis, the number of unique TCR beta chains was about 78 million, of which about 11 million were shared. The assay was immunoSEQ multiplex PCR, and TCRdb's table has in-frame clones only and misses some. The V and J calls and clone size were taken over from that table, and D and trimming were inferred from the DNA. The sample shows nearly 110,000 clones, 65% to 85% of them seen only once. Donors showed nominal health when sampled, although they likely had unrecorded immune exposures.

Sequencing input: PBMCs. The sequence was obtained from a male donor in good health and CMV-seropositive. The chain recombines TRBV7-9 with TRBJ1-4; TRBD1 matches at 9 bases. CDR3 protein: CASSLWTGASEKLFF. The CDR3 region has the DNA TGTGCCAGCAGCTTGTGGACAGGGGCGTCTGAAAAACTGTTTTTT.